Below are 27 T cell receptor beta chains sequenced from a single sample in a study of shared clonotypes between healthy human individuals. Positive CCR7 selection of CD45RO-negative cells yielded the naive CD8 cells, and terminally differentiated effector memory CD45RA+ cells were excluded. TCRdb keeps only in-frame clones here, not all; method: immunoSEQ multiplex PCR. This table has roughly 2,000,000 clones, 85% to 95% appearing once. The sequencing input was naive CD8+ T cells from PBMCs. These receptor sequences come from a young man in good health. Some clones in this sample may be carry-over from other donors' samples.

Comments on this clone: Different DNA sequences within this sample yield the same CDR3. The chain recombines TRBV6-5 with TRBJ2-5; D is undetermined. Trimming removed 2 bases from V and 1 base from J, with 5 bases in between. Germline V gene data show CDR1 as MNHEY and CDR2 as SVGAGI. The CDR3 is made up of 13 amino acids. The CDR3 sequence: CASSYNSQETQYF. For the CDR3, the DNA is TGTGCCAGCAGTTACAACAGCCAAGAGACCCAGTACTTC.

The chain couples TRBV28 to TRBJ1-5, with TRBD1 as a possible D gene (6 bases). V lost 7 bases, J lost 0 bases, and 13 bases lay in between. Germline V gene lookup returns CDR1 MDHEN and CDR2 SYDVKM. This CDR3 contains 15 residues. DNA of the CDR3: TGTGCCAGCACCCAGGGGTATTATAGCAATCAGCCCCAGCATTTT. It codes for CASTQGYYSNQPQHF.

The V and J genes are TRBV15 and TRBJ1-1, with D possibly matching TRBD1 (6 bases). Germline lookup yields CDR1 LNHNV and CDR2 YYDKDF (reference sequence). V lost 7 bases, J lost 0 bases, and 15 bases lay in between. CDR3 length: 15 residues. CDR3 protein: CATTRGPTVNTEAFF. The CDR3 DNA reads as TGTGCCACCACCAGGGGTCCTACAGTGAACACTGAAGCTTTCTTT.

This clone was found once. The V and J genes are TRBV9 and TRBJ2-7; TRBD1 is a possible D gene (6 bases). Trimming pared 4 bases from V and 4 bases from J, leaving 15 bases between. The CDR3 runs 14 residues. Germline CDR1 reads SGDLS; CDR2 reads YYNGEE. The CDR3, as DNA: TGTGCCAGCAGCCCTTGGGGGACAAGGTACGAGCAGTACTTC. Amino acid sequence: CASSPWGTRYEQYF.

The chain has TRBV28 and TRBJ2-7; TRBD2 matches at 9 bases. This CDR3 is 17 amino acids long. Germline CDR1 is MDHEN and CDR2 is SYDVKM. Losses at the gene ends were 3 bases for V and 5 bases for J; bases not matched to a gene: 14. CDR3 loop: CASSFVSGSEGGDEQYF. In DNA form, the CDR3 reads TGTGCCAGCAGTTTTGTTAGCGGGAGTGAAGGGGGCGACGAGCAGTACTTC.

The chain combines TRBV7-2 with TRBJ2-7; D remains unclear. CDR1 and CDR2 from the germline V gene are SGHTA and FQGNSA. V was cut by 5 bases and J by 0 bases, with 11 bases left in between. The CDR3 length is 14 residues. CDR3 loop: CASSPTANSYEQYF. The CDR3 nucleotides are TGTGCCAGCAGCCCGACCGCCAACTCCTACGAGCAGTACTTC.

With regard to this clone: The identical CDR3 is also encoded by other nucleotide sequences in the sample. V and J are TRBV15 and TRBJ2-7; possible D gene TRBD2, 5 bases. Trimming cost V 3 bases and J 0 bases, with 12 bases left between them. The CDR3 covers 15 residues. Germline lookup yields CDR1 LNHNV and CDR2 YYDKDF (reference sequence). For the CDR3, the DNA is TGTGCCACCAGCAGGGAGCGGACGAGCTCCTACGAGCAGTACTTC. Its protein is CATSRERTSSYEQYF.

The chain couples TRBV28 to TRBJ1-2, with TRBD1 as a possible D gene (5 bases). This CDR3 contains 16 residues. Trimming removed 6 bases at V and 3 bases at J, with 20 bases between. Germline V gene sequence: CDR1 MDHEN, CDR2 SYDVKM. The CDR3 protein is CASRIRAPGGDYGYTF. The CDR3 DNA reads TGTGCCAGCAGGATCCGGGCCCCCGGGGGGGACTATGGCTACACCTTC.

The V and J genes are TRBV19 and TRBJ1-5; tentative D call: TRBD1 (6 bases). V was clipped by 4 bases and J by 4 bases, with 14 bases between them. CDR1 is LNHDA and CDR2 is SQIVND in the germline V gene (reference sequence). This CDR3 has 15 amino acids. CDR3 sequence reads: CASSKGTYSNQPQHF. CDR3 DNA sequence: TGTGCCAGTAGTAAAGGGACATACTCGAATCAGCCCCAGCATTTT.

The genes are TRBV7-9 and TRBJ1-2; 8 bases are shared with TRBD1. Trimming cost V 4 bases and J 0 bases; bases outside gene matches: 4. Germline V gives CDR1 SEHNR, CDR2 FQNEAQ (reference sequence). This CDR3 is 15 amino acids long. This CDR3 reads CASSSGTGANYGYTF. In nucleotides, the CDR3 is TGTGCCAGCAGCTCGGGGACAGGTGCTAACTATGGCTACACCTTC.

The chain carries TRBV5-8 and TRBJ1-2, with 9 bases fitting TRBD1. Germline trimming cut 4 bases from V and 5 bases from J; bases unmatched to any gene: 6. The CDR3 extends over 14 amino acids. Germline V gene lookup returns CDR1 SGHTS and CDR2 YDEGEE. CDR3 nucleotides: TGTGCCAGCAGCCGTCCTGGGACAGGGTATGGCTACACCTTC. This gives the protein CASSRPGTGYGYTF.

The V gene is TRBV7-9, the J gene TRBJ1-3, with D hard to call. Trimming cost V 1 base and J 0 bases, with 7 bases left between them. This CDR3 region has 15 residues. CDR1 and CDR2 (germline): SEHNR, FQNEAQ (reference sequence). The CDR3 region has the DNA TGTGCCAGCAGCTTAGACCGTTTCTCTGGAAACACCATATATTTT. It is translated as CASSLDRFSGNTIYF.

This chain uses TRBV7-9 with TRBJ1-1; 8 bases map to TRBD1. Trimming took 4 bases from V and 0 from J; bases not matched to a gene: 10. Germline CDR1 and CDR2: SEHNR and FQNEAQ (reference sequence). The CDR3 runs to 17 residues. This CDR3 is CASSSYRGSSVNTEAFF. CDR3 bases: TGTGCCAGCAGCTCCTACAGGGGGAGTAGTGTGAACACTGAAGCTTTCTTT.

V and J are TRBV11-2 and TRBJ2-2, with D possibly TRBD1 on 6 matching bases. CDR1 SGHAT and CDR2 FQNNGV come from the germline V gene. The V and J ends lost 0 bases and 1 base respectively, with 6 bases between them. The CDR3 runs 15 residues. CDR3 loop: CASSLETGNTGELFF. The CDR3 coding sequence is TGTGCCAGCAGCTTAGAGACAGGGAACACCGGGGAGCTGTTTTTT.

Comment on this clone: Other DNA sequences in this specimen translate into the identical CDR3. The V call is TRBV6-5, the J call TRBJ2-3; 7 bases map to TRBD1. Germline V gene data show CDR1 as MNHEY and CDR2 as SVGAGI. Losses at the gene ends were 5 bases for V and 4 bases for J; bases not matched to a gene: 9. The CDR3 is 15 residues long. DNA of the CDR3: TGTGCCAGCAGTCCGACGAGGGGGCTAGCAGATACGCAGTATTTT. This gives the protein CASSPTRGLADTQYF.

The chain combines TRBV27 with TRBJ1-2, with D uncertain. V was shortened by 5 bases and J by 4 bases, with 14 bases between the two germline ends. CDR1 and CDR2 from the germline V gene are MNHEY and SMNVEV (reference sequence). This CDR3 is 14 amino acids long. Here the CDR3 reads CASSPREGGYGYTF. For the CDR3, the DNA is TGTGCCAGCAGTCCAAGGGAGGGAGGCTATGGCTACACCTTC.

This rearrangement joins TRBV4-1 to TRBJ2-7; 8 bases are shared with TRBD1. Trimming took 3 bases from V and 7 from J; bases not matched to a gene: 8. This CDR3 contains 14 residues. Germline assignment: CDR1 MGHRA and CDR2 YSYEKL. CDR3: CASSHAGTGQEQYF. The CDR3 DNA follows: TGCGCCAGCAGCCACGCTGGGACAGGACAAGAGCAGTACTTC.

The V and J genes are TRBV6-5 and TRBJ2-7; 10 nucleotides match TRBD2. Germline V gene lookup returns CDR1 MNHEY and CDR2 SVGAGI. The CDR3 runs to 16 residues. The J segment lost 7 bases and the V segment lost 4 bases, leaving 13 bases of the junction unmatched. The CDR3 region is CASSSHRLAGVGEQYF. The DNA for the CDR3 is TGTGCCAGCAGTTCCCATCGCCTAGCGGGAGTAGGGGAGCAGTACTTC.

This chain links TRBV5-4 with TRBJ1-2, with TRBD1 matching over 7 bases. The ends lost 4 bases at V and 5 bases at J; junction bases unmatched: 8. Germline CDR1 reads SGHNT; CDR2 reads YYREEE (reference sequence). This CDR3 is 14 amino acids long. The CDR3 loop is CASSLPGTAYGYTF. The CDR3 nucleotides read TGTGCCAGCAGCCTTCCCGGGACAGCGTATGGCTACACCTTC.

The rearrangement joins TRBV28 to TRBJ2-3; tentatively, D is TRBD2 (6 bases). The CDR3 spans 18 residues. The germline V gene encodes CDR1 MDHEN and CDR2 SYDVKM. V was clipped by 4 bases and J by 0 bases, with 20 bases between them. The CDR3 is CASSSLGLRLVSTDTQYF. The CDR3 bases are TGTGCCAGCAGTTCCTTAGGCCTCAGACTAGTGAGCACAGATACGCAGTATTTT.

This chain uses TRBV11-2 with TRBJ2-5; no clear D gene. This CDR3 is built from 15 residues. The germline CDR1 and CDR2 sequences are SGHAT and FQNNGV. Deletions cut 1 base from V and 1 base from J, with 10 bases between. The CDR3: CASSLAGGFQETQYF. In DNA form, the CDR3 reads TGTGCCAGCAGCTTAGCGGGCGGATTCCAAGAGACCCAGTACTTC. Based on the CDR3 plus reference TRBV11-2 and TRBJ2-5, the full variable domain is EAGVAQSPRYKIIEKRQSVAFWCNPISGHATLYWYQQILGQGPKLLIQFQNNGVVDDSQLPKDRFSAERLKGVDSTLKIQPAKLEDSAVYLCASSLAGGFQETQYFGPGTRLLVL.

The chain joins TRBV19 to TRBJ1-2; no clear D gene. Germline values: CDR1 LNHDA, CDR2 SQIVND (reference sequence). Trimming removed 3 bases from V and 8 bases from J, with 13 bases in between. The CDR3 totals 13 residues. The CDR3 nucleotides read TGTGCCAGTAGTATCCCACAGTTTACCGGCTACACCTTC. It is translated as CASSIPQFTGYTF.

CDR3 DNA sequence: TGTGCCAGCAGTCCTCCATTAGCGGGAGACTCCTACAATGAGCAGTTCTTC. Translated, it gives CASSPPLAGDSYNEQFF. The chain uses TRBV28 and TRBJ2-1; 9 nucleotides agree with TRBD2. The CDR3 loop spans 17 amino acids. Per germline, CDR1 MDHEN and CDR2 SYDVKM. Losses at the gene ends were 5 bases for V and 0 bases for J; bases not matched to a gene: 8.

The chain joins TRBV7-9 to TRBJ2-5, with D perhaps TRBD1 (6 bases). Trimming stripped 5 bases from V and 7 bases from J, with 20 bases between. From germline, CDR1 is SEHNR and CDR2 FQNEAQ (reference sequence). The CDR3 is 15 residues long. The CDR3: CASSTSDRPGWTQYF. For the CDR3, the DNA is TGTGCCAGCAGCACGTCCGACAGGCCGGGATGGACCCAGTACTTC.

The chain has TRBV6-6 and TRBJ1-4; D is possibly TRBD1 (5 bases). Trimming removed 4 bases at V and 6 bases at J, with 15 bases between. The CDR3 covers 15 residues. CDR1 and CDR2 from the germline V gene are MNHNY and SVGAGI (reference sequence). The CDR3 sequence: CASSSSSGRDEKLFF. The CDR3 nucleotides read TGTGCCAGCAGTTCAAGTTCGGGGCGAGATGAAAAACTGTTTTTT.

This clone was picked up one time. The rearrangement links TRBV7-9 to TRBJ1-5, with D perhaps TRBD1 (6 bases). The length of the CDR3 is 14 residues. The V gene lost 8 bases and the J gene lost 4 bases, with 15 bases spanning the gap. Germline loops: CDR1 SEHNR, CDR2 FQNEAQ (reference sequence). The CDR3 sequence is CASCADSKNQPQHF. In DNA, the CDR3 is TGTGCCAGCTGCGCGGACAGCAAGAATCAGCCCCAGCATTTT.

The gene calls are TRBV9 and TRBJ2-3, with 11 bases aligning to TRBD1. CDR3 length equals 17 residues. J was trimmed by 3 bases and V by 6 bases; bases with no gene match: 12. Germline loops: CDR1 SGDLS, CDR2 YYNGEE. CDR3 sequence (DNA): TGTGCCAGCAAACGACCCCACCGGGACAGGGGGACAGATACGCAGTATTTT. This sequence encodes CASKRPHRDRGTDTQYF. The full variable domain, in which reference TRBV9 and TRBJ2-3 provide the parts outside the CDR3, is DSGVTQTPKHLITATGQRVTLRCSPRSGDLSVYWYQQSLDQGLQFLIQYYNGEERAKGNILERFSAQQFPDLHSELNLSSLELGDSALYFCASKRPHRDRGTDTQYFGPGTRLTVL.